This TCR beta chain was captured in a study of OX40 agonist ivuxolimab in advanced cancers. For this clone: Its cognate antigen is unknown.

Assay: immunoSEQ multiplex PCR; the TCRdb copy retains only in-frame clones and omits some. In the table there are 45,000 to 60,000 clones, approximately 80% of which are singletons. CDR3 size: 13 residues. Germline lookup yields CDR1 SGHDT and CDR2 YYEEEE. Trimming left V 4 bases short and J 0 bases short, with 7 bases between. Study findings and constraints: Antigen targets of the expanded peripheral T cells went undetermined.

Here the sequenced sample was CD4+ or CD8+ T cells sorted from blood, taken in a trial of the OX40 agonist ivuxolimab. This sequence joins TRBV5-6 and TRBJ1-1; D unresolved. The sequence was obtained from an adult with an advanced solid tumor such as melanoma, head and neck, liver or kidney cancer. The CDR3 sequence is CASSRVVNTEAFF. The CDR3, as DNA: TGTGCCAGCAGCCGGGTGGTGAACACTGAAGCTTTCTTT.